This T cell receptor (beta chain) was retrieved from a study of post-analysis software for immune sequencing data. Looking at the study overall: Several disease courses (relapsing-remitting, secondary progressive and progressive-relapsing) of multiple sclerosis were included. Study observations and caveats: A significant reduction in normalized Chao1 diversity was observed in multiple sclerosis patients versus controls. Strong co-clustering by F measure was seen for same-batch samples. Five or six TRBV segments were significantly more frequent in patients than in controls. TRBV5-6, TRBV5-1 and TRBV20-1 were among these segments.

The TCR beta cDNA libraries contained unique molecular identifiers. Between roughly 1 and 10 million T cells gave rise to roughly 0.5 million cDNA molecules. TCRdb reprocessed the PCR reads with MiXCR, giving one entry per CDR3 protein. The sample includes fewer than 700,000 distinct CDR3 sequences, about 40% of them seen just once. The V end was cut by 3 bases, the J end by 0 bases, with 12 bases between. The CDR3 loop spans 17 amino acids. Concerning this clonotype itself: Its antigen remains unidentified.

The clonotype originates from a girl aged 10 to 17 with multiple sclerosis. This chain links TRBV12-3 or TRBV12-4 with TRBJ1-6; D remains ambiguous. The sequenced sample consisted of blood. Here the CDR3 DNA reads TGTGCCAGCAGTTTTGGGCGGTGGAGCTCCTATAATTCACCCCTCCACTTT. It translates to CASSFGRWSSYNSPLHF.